The 14 T cell receptor beta chains in this list originate from one sample, sequenced in a study of T cells after posttransplantation cyclophosphamide listed by TCRdb under 2016. To prepare the library, the immunoSEQ multiplex PCR assay was applied. The immuneACCESS repertoire file appears here via TCRdb, limited to in-frame rearrangements. These files lack a portion of the clones; in checked studies, under half of the deficit traces to unresolved V genes, and the cause of the others is not known. The sample includes about 10,000 clones, with roughly 95% observed a single time. The ten most abundant clones make up about 0.32% of the sample. Sample: naive CD8+ T cells sorted from PBMCs. These receptors all come from a man aged 30 to 39 in good health and a related stem cell transplant donor.

In DNA form, the CDR3 reads TGTGCCAGCAGCTTAGGGAGAAGAGAGACCCAGTACTTC. Its protein product is CASSLGRRETQYF. V is TRBV4-2 and J is TRBJ2-5, with D perhaps TRBD2 (5 bases). Germline loops: CDR1 LGHNA, CDR2 YNFKEQ. Trimming took off 5 bases at V and 4 bases at J, with 11 bases between the two ends. There are 13 residues in the CDR3.

This clone has more than one count but fewer than ten. V and J are TRBV19 and TRBJ1-1; D gene unclear. The V end lost 1 base, the J end lost 7 bases, and 10 bases lay between the germline ends. CDR3 length equals 13 residues. Germline V gene data show CDR1 as LNHDA and CDR2 as SQIVND (reference sequence). CDR3 sequence: CASSIGTPGEAFF. The CDR3 DNA is TGTGCCAGTAGTATAGGAACCCCGGGTGAAGCTTTCTTT. Filled out from reference TRBV19 and TRBJ1-1, the complete variable domain reads DGGITQSPKYLFRKEGQNVTLSCEQNLNHDAMYWYRQDPGQGLRLIYYSQIVNDFQKGDIAEGYSVSREKKESFPLTVTSAQKNPTAFYLCASSIGTPGEAFFGQGTRLTVV.

The gene calls are TRBV19 and TRBJ2-2; TRBD2 matches 9 bases. Trimming removed 5 bases from V and 6 bases from J; junction bases left unmatched: 7. The CDR3 runs to 15 residues. Germline V gene lookup returns CDR1 LNHDA and CDR2 SQIVND (reference sequence). The CDR3 region is CASSSAGGSSGELFF. The DNA for the CDR3 is TGTGCCAGTAGTTCCGCGGGGGGGAGCTCCGGGGAGCTGTTTTTT. Based on the CDR3 plus reference TRBV19 and TRBJ2-2, the full variable domain is DGGITQSPKYLFRKEGQNVTLSCEQNLNHDAMYWYRQDPGQGLRLIYYSQIVNDFQKGDIAEGYSVSREKKESFPLTVTSAQKNPTAFYLCASSSAGGSSGELFFGEGSRLTVL.

As for this clone: Other nucleotide sequences from this sample produce the same CDR3. The J gene is TRBJ2-3, the V gene TRBV9; the match to TRBD2 covers 10 bases. In germline, CDR1 is SGDLS, CDR2 YYNGEE. The CDR3 consists of 16 residues. With V trimmed by 0 bases and J by 4 bases, 5 bases remained unmatched. CDR3 sequence: CASSVEKRGGPDTQYF. The CDR3 DNA sequence: TGTGCCAGCAGCGTAGAAAAGCGGGGGGGCCCAGATACGCAGTATTTT.

V is TRBV27 and J is TRBJ1-1; 8 nucleotides line up with TRBD1. The germline CDR1 and CDR2 sequences are MNHEY and SMNVEV (reference sequence). This CDR3 region has 16 residues. V shed 3 bases, J shed 4 bases, and the junction held 10 bases outside the gene matches. The CDR3 loop reads CASSFLVDRGSTEAFF. CDR3 DNA: TGTGCCAGCAGTTTCCTCGTCGACAGGGGCAGCACTGAAGCTTTCTTT.

This clone was counted a single time. This chain uses TRBV21-1 with TRBJ2-7; TRBD1 is the table's D call and was not checked against the DNA. TRBV21-1 is a pseudogene segment. CDR3 length: 13 residues. In DNA form, the CDR3 reads TGTGCCAGAGTGGCGAGACAGGACTACGAGCAGTACTTC. Amino acid sequence: CARVARQDYEQYF.

V gene TRBV11-2 combines with J gene TRBJ2-2; maybe TRBD2 (5 bases). The CDR3 runs 16 residues. Between the trimmed V and J ends, which lost 8 bases and 2 bases, there was a span of 18 bases. Germline V gene lookup returns CDR1 SGHAT and CDR2 FQNNGV. In nucleotides, the CDR3 is TGTGCCAGCCCACTAGTGGACGCCCTTAACACCGGGGAGCTGTTTTTT. This gives the protein CASPLVDALNTGELFF.

This sequence joins TRBV5-4 and TRBJ2-3, with 9 bases identical to TRBD2. Germline values: CDR1 SGHNT, CDR2 YYREEE (reference sequence). The trim removed 0 bases at V and 6 bases at J, leaving 8 bases unmatched. This CDR3 spans 16 amino acids. CDR3 in DNA: TGTGCCAGCAGCTTGGGTCGCGGGGGGGCATCCGATACGCAGTATTTT. This translates into CASSLGRGGASDTQYF.

The chain links TRBV5-5 to TRBJ2-2; 10 bases line up with TRBD1. Trimming cost V 4 bases and J 4 bases; bases outside gene matches: 10. The CDR3 runs to 17 residues. CDR1 is SGHKS and CDR2 is YYEKEE in the germline V gene (reference sequence). CDR3 sequence reads: CASSPPDRGRITGELFF. The CDR3 DNA reads TGTGCCAGCAGCCCCCCCGACAGGGGGCGAATCACCGGGGAGCTGTTTTTT.

The chain joins TRBV9 to TRBJ1-6; 9 positions match TRBD1. Germline lookup yields CDR1 SGDLS and CDR2 YYNGEE. The CDR3 extends over 14 amino acids. V lost 4 bases to trimming and J lost 7 bases; unmatched junction nucleotides: 3. The CDR3 sequence is CASSPTGGNSPLHF. As DNA, the CDR3 is TGTGCCAGCAGCCCGACAGGGGGAAATTCACCCCTCCACTTT.

V gene TRBV7-9 combines with J gene TRBJ2-2; TRBD2 is a possible D gene (5 bases). Germline values: CDR1 SEHNR, CDR2 FQNEAQ (reference sequence). The CDR3 covers 17 residues. Trimming took off 5 bases at V and 4 bases at J, with 20 bases between the two ends. Here the CDR3 reads CASSQSESGRFTGELFF. CDR3 nucleotide sequence: TGTGCCAGCAGCCAAAGCGAATCGGGAAGGTTCACCGGGGAGCTGTTTTTT.

This clone was observed a single time. The chain is built from TRBV6-5 and TRBJ1-5; possibly TRBD1 for D (5 bases). The ends were cut back, 8 bases at V and 5 bases at J, with 13 bases in the middle. Germline V CDR1 and CDR2: MNHEY, SVGAGI. The length of the CDR3 is 13 residues. In nucleotides, the CDR3 is TGTGCCAGCGGAGCGACAGACGATCAGCCCCAGCATTTT. Its translation: CASGATDDQPQHF.

J is TRBJ2-3 and V is TRBV15; 9 nucleotides match TRBD1. In germline, CDR1 is LNHNV, CDR2 YYDKDF (reference sequence). With 9 bases clipped from V and 2 bases from J, the junction kept 12 bases outside the gene matches. The CDR3 covers 16 residues. CDR3 protein: CATRARRDRVTDTQYF. The CDR3 coding sequence is TGTGCCACAAGGGCCCGACGGGACAGGGTCACAGATACGCAGTATTTT.

This clone has only one observation. V gene TRBV7-2 combines with J gene TRBJ2-1; TRBD1 might be the D (5 bases). Deletions cut 8 bases from V and 8 bases from J, with 13 bases between. In germline, CDR1 is SGHTA, CDR2 FQGNSA. The CDR3 length is 12 residues. CDR3 sequence: CASGARAHEQFF. As DNA, the CDR3 is TGTGCCAGCGGGGCAAGGGCCCATGAGCAGTTCTTC.